This entry is about one TCR beta chain. Treatment noted: around 19 received Ad26.COV2.S at low or high dose, single or two shots; roughly five received placebo; per-sample allocation not given. After the first vaccine or placebo injection, samples were drawn on day 63. An Ad26 vector that expressed Wuhan-strain SARS-CoV-2 spike constituted the vaccine. The germline V gene has CDR1 MNHEY and CDR2 SMNVEV (reference sequence). The trim removed 8 bases at V and 3 bases at J, leaving 17 bases unmatched. CDR3 length: 18 amino acids. These data belong to a study of Ad26.COV2.S vaccination and SARS-CoV-2 variants. The overall study: Dosing was one shot or two shots 56 days apart.

Sequenced by immunoSEQ multiplex PCR; TCRdb stores in-frame clones only, minus some. The table lists approximately 250,000 clones, 87% of them singletons. The chain has TRBV27 and TRBJ2-5; 11 nucleotides match TRBD2. The source is a person aged 18-65 years who received the Ad26.COV2.S COVID-19 vaccine or a placebo. Sequencing used peripheral blood, obtained in a trial of Ad26.COV2.S vaccine versus placebo. This chain's CDR3 is CASLISGRAASREETQYF. For the CDR3, the DNA is TGTGCCAGCCTGATTAGCGGGAGGGCCGCGAGTAGAGAAGAGACCCAGTACTTC.